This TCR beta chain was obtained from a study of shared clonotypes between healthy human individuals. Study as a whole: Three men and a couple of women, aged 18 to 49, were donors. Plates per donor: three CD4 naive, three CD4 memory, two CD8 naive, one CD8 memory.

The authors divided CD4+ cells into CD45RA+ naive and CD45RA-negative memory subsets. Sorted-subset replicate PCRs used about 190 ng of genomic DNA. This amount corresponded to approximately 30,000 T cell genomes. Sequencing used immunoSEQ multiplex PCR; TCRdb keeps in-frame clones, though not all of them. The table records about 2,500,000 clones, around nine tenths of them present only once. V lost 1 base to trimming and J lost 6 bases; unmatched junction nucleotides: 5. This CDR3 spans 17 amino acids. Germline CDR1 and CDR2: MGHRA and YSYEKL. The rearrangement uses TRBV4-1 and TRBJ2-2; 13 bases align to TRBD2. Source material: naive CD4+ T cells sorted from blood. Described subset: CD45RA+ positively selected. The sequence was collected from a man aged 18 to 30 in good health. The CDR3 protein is CASSQVRLAGGAGELFF. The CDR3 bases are TGCGCCAGCAGCCAAGTAAGACTAGCGGGAGGCGCCGGGGAGCTGTTTTTT.